Below, one T cell receptor (beta chain) is given with its context. These data originate in a study of cytomegalovirus exposure and HLA in healthy donors. The ends lost 5 bases at V and 4 bases at J; junction bases unmatched: 4. Germline-derived CDR1 and CDR2 are SGHDT and YYEEEE. This CDR3 contains 14 residues. With 60 Vbeta and 13 Jbeta primers, the PCR was carried out. Assay used: immunoSEQ multiplex PCR; TCRdb lists only in-frame clones, some missing. This sample has fewer than 200,000 clones, with approximately 80% found just once. The chain is built from TRBV5-6 and TRBJ2-7; TRBD1 matches 12 bases. Sequences were obtained from PBMCs. The TCR comes from a female donor in good health and CMV-seronegative. CDR3: CASSGTGGPYEQYF. The CDR3 nucleotides are TGTGCCAGCAGTGGGACAGGGGGCCCGTACGAGCAGTACTTC. Combining the CDR3 with reference TRBV5-6 and TRBJ2-7 gives the whole variable domain DAGVTQSPTHLIKTRGQQVTLRCSPKSGHDTVSWYQQALGQGPQFIFQYYEEEERQRGNFPDRFSGHQFPNYSSELNVNALLLGDSALYLCASSGTGGPYEQYFGPGTRLTVT.